This entry concerns a single TCR beta chain. Antigen: not known. The source of the sample is a study of lymphopenia after photon versus proton radiotherapy. Study-level results: Authors raise, but do not show, better survival with proton therapy. Relative stability marked proton patients; photon patients lost diversity and naive cells. In patients who died, overall survival fell as post-nadir TCR diversity dropped more. After the lymphocyte nadir, photon-treated repertoires showed oligoclonal expansion, especially of CD8+ Temra cells.

Trimming shortened V by 2 bases and J by 3 bases, and 14 bases separated the two germline ends. The length of the CDR3 is 15 residues. Germline CDR1 MNHEY, CDR2 SMNVEV (reference sequence). Some clones are missing from TCRdb's copy, which holds only in-frame ones; the method was immunoSEQ multiplex PCR. The sample carries approximately 47,000 clones, 65% to 90% recorded once. Sequenced here: peripheral blood, sampled from a patient treated with photon-based radiotherapy. The chain joins TRBV27 to TRBJ2-7; D not resolved. The receptor's source is a man between 40 and 49 years old with gastric cancer. This chain's CDR3 is CASSLGQASHYEQYF. In nucleotides, the CDR3 is TGTGCCAGCAGTTTAGGTCAGGCCTCCCACTACGAGCAGTACTTC.